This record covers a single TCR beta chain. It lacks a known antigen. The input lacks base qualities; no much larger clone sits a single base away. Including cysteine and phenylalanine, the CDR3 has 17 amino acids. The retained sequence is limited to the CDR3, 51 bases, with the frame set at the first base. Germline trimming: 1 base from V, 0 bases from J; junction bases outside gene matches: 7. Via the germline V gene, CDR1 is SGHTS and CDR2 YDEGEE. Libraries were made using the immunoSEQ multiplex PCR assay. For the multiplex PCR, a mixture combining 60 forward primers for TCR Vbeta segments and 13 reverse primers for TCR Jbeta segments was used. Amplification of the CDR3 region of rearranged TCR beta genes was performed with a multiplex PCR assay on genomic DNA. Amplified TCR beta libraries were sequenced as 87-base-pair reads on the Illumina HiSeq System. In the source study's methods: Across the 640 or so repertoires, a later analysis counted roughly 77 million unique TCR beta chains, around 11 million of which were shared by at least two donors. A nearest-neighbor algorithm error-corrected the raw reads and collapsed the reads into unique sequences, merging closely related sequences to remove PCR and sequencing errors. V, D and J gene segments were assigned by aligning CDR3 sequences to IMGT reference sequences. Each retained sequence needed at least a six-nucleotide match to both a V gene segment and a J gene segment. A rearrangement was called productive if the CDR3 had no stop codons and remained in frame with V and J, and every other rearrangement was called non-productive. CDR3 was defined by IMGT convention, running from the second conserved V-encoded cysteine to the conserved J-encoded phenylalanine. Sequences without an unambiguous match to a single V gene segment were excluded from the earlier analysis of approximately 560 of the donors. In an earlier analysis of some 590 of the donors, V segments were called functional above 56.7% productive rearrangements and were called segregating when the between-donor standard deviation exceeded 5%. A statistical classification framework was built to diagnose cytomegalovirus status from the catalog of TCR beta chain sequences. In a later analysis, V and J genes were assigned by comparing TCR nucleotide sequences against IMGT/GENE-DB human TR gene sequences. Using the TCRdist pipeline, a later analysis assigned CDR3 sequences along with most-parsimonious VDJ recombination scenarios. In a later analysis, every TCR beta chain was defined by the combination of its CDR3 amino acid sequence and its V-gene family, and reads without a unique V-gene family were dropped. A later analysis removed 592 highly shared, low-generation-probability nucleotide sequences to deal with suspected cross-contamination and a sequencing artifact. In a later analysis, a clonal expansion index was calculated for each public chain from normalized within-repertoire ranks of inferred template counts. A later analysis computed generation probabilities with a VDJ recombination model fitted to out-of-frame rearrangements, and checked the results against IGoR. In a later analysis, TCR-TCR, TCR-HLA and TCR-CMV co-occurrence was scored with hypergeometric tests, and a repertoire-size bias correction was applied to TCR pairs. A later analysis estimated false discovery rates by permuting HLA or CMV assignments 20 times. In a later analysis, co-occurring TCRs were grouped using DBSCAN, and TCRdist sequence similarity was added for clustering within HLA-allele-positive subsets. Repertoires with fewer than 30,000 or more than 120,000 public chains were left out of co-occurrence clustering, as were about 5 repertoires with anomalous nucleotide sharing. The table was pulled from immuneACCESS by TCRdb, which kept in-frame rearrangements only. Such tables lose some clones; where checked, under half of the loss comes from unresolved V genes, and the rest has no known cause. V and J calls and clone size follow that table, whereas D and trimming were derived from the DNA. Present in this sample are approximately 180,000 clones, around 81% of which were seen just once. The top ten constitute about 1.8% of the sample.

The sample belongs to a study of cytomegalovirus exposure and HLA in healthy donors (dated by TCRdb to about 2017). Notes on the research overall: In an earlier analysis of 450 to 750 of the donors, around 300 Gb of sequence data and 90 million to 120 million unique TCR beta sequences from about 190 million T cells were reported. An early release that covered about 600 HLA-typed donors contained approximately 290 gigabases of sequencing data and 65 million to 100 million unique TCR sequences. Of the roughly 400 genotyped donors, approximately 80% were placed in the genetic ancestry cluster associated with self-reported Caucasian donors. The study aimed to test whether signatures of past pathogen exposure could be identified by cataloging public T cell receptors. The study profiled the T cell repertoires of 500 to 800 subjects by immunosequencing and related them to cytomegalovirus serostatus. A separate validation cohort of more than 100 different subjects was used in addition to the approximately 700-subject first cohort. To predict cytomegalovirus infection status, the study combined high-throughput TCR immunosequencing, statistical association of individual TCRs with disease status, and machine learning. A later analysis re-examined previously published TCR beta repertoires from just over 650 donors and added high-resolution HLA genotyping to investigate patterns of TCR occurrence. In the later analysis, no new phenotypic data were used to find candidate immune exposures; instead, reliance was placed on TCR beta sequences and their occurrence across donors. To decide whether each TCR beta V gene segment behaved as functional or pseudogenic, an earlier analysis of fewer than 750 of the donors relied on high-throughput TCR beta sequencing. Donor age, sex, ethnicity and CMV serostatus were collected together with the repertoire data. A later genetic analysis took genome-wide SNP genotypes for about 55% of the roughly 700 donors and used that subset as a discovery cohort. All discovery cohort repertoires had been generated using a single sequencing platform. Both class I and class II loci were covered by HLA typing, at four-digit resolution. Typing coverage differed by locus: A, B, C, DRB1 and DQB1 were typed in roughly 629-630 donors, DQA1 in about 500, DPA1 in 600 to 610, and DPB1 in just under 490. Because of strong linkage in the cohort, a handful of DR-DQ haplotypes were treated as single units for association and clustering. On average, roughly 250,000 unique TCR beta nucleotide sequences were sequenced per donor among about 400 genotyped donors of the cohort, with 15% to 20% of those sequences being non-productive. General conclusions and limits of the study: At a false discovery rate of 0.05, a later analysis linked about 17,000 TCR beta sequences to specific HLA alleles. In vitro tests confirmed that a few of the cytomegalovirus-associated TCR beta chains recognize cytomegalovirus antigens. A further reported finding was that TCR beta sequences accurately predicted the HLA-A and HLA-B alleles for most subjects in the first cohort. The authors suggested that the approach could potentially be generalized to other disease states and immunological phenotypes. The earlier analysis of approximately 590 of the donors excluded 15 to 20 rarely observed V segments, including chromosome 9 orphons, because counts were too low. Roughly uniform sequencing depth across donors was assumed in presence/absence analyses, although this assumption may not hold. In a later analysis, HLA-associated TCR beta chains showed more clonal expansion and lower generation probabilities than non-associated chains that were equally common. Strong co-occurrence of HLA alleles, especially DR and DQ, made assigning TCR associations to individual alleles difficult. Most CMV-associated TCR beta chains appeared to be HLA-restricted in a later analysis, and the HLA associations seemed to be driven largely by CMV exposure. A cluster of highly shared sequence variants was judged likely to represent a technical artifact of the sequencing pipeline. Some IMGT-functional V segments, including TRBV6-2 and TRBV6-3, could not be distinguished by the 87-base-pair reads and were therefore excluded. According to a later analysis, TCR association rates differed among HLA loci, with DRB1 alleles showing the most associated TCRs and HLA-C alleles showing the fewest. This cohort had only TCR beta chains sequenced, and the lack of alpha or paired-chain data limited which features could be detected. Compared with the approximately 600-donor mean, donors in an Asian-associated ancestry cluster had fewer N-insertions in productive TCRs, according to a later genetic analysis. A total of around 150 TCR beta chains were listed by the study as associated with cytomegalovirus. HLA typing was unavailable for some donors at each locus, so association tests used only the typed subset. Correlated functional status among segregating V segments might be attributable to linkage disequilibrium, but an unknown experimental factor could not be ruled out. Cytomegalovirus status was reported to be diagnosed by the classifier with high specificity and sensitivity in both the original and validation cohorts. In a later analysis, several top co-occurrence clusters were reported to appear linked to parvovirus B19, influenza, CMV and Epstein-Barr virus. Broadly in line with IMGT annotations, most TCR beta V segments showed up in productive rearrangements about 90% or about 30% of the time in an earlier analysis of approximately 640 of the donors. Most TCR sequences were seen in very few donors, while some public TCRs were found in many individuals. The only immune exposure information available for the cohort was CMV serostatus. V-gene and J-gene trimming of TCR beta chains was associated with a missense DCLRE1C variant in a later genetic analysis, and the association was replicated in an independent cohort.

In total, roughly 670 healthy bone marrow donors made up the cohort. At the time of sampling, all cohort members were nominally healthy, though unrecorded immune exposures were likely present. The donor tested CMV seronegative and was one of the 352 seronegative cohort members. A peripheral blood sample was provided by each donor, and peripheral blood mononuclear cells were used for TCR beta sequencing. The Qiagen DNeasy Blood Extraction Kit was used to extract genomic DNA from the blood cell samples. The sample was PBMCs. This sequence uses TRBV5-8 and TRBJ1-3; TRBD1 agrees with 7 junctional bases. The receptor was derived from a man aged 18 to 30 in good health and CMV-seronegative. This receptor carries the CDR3 CASSLSRRTGSGNTIYF. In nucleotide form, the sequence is TGTGCCAGCAGCTTGTCGCGCCGGACAGGCTCTGGAAACACCATATATTTT.